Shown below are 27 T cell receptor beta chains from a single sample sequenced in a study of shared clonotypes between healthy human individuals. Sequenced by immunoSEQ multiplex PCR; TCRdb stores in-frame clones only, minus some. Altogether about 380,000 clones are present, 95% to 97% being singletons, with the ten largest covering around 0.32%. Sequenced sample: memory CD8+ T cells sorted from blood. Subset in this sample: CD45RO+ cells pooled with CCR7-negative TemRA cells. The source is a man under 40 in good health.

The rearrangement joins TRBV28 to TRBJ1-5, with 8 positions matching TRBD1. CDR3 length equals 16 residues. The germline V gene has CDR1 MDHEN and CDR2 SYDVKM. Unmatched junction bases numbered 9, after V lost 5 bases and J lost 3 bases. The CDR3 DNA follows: TGTGCCAGCAGTCCCTTTGGACAGGGCGACAATCAGCCCCAGCATTTT. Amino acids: CASSPFGQGDNQPQHF.

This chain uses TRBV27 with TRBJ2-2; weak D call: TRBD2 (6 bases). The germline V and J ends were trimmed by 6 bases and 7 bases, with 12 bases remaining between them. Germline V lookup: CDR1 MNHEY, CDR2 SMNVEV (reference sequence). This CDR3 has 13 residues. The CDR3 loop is CASSQGRGGELFF. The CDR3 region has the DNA TGTGCCAGCAGCCAAGGGCGGGGCGGGGAGCTGTTTTTT.

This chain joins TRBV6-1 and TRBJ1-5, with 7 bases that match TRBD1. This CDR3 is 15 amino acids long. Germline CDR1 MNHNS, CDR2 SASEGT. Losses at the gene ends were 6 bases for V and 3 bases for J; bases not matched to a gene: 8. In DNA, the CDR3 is TGTGCCAGCAGCTCAACAGGGGCGAACAATCAGCCCCAGCATTTT. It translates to CASSSTGANNQPQHF.

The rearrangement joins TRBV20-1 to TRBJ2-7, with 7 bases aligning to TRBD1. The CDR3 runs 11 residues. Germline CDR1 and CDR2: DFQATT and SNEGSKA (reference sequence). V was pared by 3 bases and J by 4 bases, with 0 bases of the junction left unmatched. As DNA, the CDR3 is TGCAGTGCTAGGGGACAGTACGAGCAGTACTTC. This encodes CSARGQYEQYF.

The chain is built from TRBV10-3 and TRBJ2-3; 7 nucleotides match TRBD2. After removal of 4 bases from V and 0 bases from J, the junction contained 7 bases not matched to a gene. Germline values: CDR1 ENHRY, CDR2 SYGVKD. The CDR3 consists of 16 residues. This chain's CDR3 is CAISGGEGLSTDTQYF. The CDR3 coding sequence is TGTGCCATCAGTGGAGGGGAGGGCCTGAGCACAGATACGCAGTATTTT.

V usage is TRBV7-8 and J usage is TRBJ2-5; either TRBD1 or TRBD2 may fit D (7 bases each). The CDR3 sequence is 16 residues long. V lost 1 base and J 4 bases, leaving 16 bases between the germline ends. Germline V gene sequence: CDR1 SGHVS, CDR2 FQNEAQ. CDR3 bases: TGTGCCAGCAGCTTAGGACAGGGAGGGTCGGCAGAGACCCAGTACTTC. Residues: CASSLGQGGSAETQYF.

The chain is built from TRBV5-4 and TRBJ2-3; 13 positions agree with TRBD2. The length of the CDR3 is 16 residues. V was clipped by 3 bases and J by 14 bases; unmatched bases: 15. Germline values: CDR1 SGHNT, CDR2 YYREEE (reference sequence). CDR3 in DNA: TGTGCCAGCAGCTCCCTTCGTGGGACTAGCGGGGTTGGCGCGTATTTT. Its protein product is CASSSLRGTSGVGAYF.

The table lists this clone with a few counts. The DNA of the CDR3 is TGTGCCAGCAGCCAATCCGGGACCCTCAATGAGCAGTTCTTC. This sequence encodes CASSQSGTLNEQFF. The V and J genes are TRBV16 and TRBJ2-1; D possibly uses TRBD1 or TRBD2 (5 bases each). The CDR3 runs to 14 residues. V shed 0 bases and J shed 6 bases, with 9 bases lying between them. Germline V gene data show CDR1 as KGHSY and CDR2 as FQNENV. Full variable domain (missing parts from reference TRBV16 and TRBJ2-1): GEEVAQTPKHLVRGEGQKAKLYCAPIKGHSYVFWYQQVLKNEFKFLISFQNENVFDETGMPKERFSAKCLPNSPCSLEIQATKLEDSAVYFCASSQSGTLNEQFFGPGTRLTVL.

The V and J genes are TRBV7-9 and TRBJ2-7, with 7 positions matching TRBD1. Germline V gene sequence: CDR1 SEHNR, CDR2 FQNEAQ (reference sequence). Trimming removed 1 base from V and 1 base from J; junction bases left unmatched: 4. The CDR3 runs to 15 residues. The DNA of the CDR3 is TGTGCCAGCAGCTTAGGGACAGGAATTTCCTACGAGCAGTACTTC. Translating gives CASSLGTGISYEQYF.

In nucleotides, the CDR3 is TGTGCCAGCTCGCCGGGACAGGGGAGCTCCTACGAGCAGTACTTC. It yields the protein CASSPGQGSSYEQYF. The chain joins TRBV18 to TRBJ2-7; 10 bases agree with TRBD1. CDR3 length: 15 residues. The germline gives CDR1 KGHSH, CDR2 LQKENI. With 6 bases clipped from V and 0 bases from J, the junction kept 5 bases outside the gene matches.

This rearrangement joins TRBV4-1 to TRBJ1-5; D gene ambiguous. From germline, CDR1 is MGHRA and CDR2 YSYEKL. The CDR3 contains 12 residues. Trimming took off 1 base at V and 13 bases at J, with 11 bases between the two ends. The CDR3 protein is CASSQVPGSQHF. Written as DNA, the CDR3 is TGCGCCAGCAGCCAAGTGCCGGGGTCGCAGCATTTT.

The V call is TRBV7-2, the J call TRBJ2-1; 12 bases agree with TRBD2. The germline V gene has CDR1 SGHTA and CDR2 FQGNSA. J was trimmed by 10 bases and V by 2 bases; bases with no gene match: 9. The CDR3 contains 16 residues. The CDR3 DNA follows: TGTGCCAGCAGCTTATTTCGACTAGCGGGAGCTGGAGAGCAGTTCTTC. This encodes CASSLFRLAGAGEQFF.

This CDR3 reads CASSLDRSLAKNIQYF. CDR3 DNA: TGTGCCAGCAGCTTAGACAGGTCCTTAGCCAAAAACATTCAGTACTTC. The chain couples TRBV11-2 to TRBJ2-4, with D hard to call. Germline loops: CDR1 SGHAT, CDR2 FQNNGV. This CDR3 has 16 amino acids. Deletions cut 0 bases from V and 0 bases from J, with 9 bases between.

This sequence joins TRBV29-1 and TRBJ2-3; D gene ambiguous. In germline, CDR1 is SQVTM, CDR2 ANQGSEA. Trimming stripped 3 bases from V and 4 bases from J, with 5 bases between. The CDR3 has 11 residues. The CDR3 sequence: CSVERSDTQYF. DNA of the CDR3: TGCAGCGTTGAGAGATCAGATACGCAGTATTTT.

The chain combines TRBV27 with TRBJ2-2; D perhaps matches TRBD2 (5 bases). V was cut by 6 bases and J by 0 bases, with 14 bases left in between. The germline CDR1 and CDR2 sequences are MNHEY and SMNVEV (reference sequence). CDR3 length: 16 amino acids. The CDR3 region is CASRVVARANTGELFF. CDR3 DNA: TGTGCCAGCAGGGTAGTCGCGCGGGCGAACACCGGGGAGCTGTTTTTT.

The CDR3 DNA reads TGTGCCATCTCATTGACCGAGGGGACCGGGGAGCTGTTTTTT. Its protein product is CAISLTEGTGELFF. The V call is TRBV10-3, the J call TRBJ2-2; either TRBD1 or TRBD2 may supply D (5 bases each). Germline assignment: CDR1 ENHRY and CDR2 SYGVKD. The CDR3 consists of 14 residues. The germline V and J ends were trimmed by 8 bases and 5 bases, with 15 bases remaining between them.

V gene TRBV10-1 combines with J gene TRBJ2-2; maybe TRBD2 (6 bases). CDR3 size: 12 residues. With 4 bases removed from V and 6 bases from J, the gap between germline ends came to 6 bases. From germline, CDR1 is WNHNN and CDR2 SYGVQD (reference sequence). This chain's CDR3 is CASSAGAGELFF. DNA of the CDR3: TGCGCCAGCAGTGCGGGAGCCGGGGAGCTGTTTTTT.

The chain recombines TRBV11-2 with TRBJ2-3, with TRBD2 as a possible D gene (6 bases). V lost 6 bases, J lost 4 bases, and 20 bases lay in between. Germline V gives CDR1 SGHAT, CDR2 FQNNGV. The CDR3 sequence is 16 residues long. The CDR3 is CASSYRDSRGADTQYF. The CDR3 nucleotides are TGTGCCAGCAGTTATCGGGACTCCCGTGGCGCAGATACGCAGTATTTT.

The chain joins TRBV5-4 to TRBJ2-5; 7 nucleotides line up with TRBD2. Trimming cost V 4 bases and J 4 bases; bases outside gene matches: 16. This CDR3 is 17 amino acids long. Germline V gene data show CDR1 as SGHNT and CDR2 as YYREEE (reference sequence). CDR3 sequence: CASSLSPNLAVGETQYF. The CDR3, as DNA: TGTGCCAGCAGCCTGAGTCCTAACCTAGCGGTCGGAGAGACCCAGTACTTC.

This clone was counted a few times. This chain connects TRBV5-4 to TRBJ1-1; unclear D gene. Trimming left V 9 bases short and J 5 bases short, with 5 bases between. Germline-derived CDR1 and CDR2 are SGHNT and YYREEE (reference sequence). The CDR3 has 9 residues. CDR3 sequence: CANITEAFF. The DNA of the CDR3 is TGTGCCAACATTACTGAAGCTTTCTTT.

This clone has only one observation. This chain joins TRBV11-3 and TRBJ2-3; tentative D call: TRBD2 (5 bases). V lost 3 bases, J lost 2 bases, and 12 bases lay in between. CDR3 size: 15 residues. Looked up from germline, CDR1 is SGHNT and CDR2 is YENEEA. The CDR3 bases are TGTGCCAGCAGCTTGAACGGGAAGTTCACAGATACGCAGTATTTT. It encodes CASSLNGKFTDTQYF.

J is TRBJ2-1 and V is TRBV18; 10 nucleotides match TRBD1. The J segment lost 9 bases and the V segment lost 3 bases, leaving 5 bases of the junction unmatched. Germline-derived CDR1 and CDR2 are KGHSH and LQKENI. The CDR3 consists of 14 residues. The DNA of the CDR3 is TGTGCCAGCTCACCCGACAGGGGGCCCAGTGAGCAGTTCTTC. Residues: CASSPDRGPSEQFF.

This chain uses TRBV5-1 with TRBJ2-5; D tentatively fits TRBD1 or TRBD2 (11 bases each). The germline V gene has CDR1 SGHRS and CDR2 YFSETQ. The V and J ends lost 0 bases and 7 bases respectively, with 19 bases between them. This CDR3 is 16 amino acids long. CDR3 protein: CASSLETSGTGGTQYF. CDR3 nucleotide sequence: TGCGCCAGCAGCTTGGAGACTAGCGGGACAGGGGGGACCCAGTACTTC. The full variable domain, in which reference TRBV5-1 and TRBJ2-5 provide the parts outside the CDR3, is KAGVTQTPRYLIKTRGQQVTLSCSPISGHRSVSWYQQTPGQGLQFLFEYFSETQRNKGNFPGRFSGRQFSNSRSEMNVSTLELGDSALYLCASSLETSGTGGTQYFGPGTRLLVL.

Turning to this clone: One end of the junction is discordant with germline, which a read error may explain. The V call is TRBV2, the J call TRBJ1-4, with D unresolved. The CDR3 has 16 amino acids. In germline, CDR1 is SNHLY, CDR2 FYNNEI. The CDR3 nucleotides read TGTGCCAGCAGTGAATACACCGGGAGCCGAAATGGAAAACTGTTTTTT. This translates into CASSEYTGSRNGKLFF.

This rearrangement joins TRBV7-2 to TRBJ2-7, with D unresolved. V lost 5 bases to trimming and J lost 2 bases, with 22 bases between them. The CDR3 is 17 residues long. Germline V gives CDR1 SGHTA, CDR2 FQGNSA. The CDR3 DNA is TGTGCCAGCAGCCTTATTGATTATAGAACAGTAACCTACGAGCAGTACTTC. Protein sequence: CASSLIDYRTVTYEQYF.

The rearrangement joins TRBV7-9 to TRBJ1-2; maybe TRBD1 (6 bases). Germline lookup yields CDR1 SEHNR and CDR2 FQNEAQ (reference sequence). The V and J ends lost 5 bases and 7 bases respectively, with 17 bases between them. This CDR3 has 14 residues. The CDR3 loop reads CASSTSGAPGGYTF. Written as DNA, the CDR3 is TGTGCCAGCAGCACATCAGGGGCCCCAGGTGGCTACACCTTC.

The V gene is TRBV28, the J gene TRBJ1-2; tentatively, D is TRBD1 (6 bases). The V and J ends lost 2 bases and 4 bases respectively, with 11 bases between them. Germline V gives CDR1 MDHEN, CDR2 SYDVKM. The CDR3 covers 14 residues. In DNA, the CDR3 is TGTGCCAGCAGTTTAGGGAGGACAGTCTATGGCTACACCTTC. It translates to CASSLGRTVYGYTF.